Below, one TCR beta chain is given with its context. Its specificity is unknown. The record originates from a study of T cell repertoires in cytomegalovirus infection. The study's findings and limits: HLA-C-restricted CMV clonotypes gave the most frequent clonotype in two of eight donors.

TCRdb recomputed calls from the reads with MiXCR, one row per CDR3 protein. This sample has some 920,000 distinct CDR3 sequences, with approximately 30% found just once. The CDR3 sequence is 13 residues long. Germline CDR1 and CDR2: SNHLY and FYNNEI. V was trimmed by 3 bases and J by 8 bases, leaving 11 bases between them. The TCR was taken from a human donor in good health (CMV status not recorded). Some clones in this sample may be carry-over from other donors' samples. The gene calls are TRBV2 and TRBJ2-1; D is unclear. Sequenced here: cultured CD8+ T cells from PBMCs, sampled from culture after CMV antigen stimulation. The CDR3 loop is CASSDPPWDEQFF. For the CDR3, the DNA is TGTGCCAGCAGTGACCCTCCATGGGATGAGCAGTTCTTC.